The 18 T cell receptor beta chains given below trace back to one sample, sequenced in a study of cytomegalovirus exposure and HLA in healthy donors. The assay was immunoSEQ multiplex PCR, and TCRdb's table has in-frame clones only and misses some. The top ten clones hold about 1% of a sample with around 300,000 clones, just over 85% of them seen once. The sample comprised PBMCs. The origin of the receptors is a woman aged 18-29 years in good health and CMV-seronegative.

The V gene is TRBV29-1, the J gene TRBJ2-5; D call uncertain. The CDR3 sequence is 14 residues long. Trimming stripped 3 bases from V and 5 bases from J, with 16 bases between. CDR1 is SQVTM and CDR2 is ANQGSEA in the germline V gene. CDR3 coding DNA: TGCAGCGTTGAGAACTCACAGACACAGGAGACCCAGTACTTC. Residues: CSVENSQTQETQYF.

This chain joins TRBV28 and TRBJ1-2; TRBD1 might be the D (5 bases). Trimming removed 3 bases at V and 1 base at J, with 12 bases between. The CDR3 consists of 15 residues. CDR1 and CDR2 from the germline V gene are MDHEN and SYDVKM. The CDR3 spells CASSLGQWYNYGYTF. The CDR3 DNA follows: TGTGCCAGCAGTTTGGGGCAGTGGTATAACTATGGCTACACCTTC.

The chain is built from TRBV7-9 and TRBJ1-1; D is unclear. CDR1 and CDR2 (germline): SEHNR, FQNEAQ (reference sequence). The CDR3 has 15 residues. V was shortened by 1 base and J by 4 bases, with 13 bases between the two germline ends. The CDR3 is CASSLVLSAGTEAFF. In DNA form, the CDR3 reads TGTGCCAGCAGCTTAGTTCTTTCGGCGGGCACTGAAGCTTTCTTT.

The chain carries TRBV5-1 and TRBJ1-1; TRBD1 matches at 8 bases. Per germline, CDR1 SGHRS and CDR2 YFSETQ. The V gene end was trimmed by 2 bases and the J gene end by 4 bases; junction bases not matched to a gene: 4. CDR3 length: 14 residues. The CDR3 spells CASSLDGQGTEAFF. The CDR3 nucleotides read TGCGCCAGCAGCTTAGACGGACAGGGCACTGAAGCTTTCTTT.

This rearrangement joins TRBV6-6 to TRBJ1-5; possibly TRBD1 for D (5 bases). Germline V CDR1 and CDR2: MNHNY, SVGAGI (reference sequence). The CDR3 is made up of 14 amino acids. V gave up 0 bases and J gave up 7 bases, with 10 bases separating them. CDR3 nucleotide sequence: TGTGCCAGCAGTTACTCGAGGGAGGGGCAGCCCCAGCATTTT. Protein: CASSYSREGQPQHF.

The chain couples TRBV4-1 to TRBJ2-3, with TRBD2 matching 11 bases. The CDR3 is 17 amino acids. CDR1 MGHRA and CDR2 YSYEKL come from the germline V gene. Trimming at V came to 0 bases and at J to 0 bases, leaving 2 bases not matched to a gene. For the CDR3, the DNA is TGCGCCAGCAGCCAAGAGGGACTAGCGGTTAGCACAGATACGCAGTATTTT. Protein sequence: CASSQEGLAVSTDTQYF.

Here the CDR3 DNA reads TGTGCCTGCCTTTTCCCCCGGAGAGGCAAAGCTAACTATGGCTACACCTTC. This translates into CACLFPRRGKANYGYTF. The V and J genes are TRBV30 and TRBJ1-2; D gene ambiguous. The CDR3 totals 17 residues. The germline V and J ends were trimmed by 6 bases and 0 bases, with 23 bases remaining between them. In germline, CDR1 is GTSNPN, CDR2 SVGIG (reference sequence). The full variable domain, its missing parts supplied by reference TRBV30 and TRBJ1-2, is SQTIHQWPATLVQPVGSPLSLECTVEGTSNPNLYWYRQAAGRGLQLLFYSVGIGQISSEVPQNLSASRPQDRQFILSSKKLLLSDSGFYLCACLFPRRGKANYGYTFGSGTRLTVV.

The chain combines TRBV4-3 with TRBJ2-7, with 7 bases that match TRBD1. Trimming at V came to 2 bases and at J to 3 bases, leaving 10 bases not matched to a gene. Germline V gene data show CDR1 as LGHNA and CDR2 as YSLEER. The CDR3 is made up of 16 amino acids. The CDR3 loop is CASSQQQGINLYEQYF. Written as DNA, the CDR3 is TGCGCCAGCAGCCAACAACAGGGGATTAATCTCTACGAGCAGTACTTC.

In DNA form, the CDR3 reads TGTGCCAGCAGCTTAGCGGGGCTAGCGGGATACAATGAGCAGTTCTTC. Translation: CASSLAGLAGYNEQFF. The chain joins TRBV7-8 to TRBJ2-1, with TRBD2 matching over 9 bases. CDR3 length equals 16 residues. The V gene's germline CDR1 is SGHVS and CDR2 FQNEAQ. The trim removed 0 bases at V and 4 bases at J, leaving 4 bases unmatched. Full variable domain (outside the CDR3, taken from reference TRBV7-8 and TRBJ2-1): GAGVSQSPRYKVAKRGQDVALRCDPISGHVSLFWYQQALGQGPEFLTYFQNEAQLDKSGLPSDRFFAERPEGSVSTLKIQRTQQEDSAVYLCASSLAGLAGYNEQFFGPGTRLTVL.

The gene calls are TRBV12-5 and TRBJ2-1; 8 nucleotides align to TRBD1. The V segment lost 6 bases and the J segment 5 bases; nucleotides outside the gene matches: 9. This CDR3 contains 15 residues. CDR1 LGHNT and CDR2 FRNRAP come from the germline V gene. The CDR3: CASGPRQGWDNEQFF. DNA of the CDR3: TGTGCTAGTGGCCCAAGACAGGGGTGGGACAATGAGCAGTTCTTC.

The chain carries TRBV7-9 and TRBJ2-7; 8 positions agree with TRBD1. Losses at the gene ends were 6 bases for V and 6 bases for J; bases not matched to a gene: 13. Per the germline V gene, CDR1 is SEHNR and CDR2 is FQNEAQ (reference sequence). The CDR3 totals 15 residues. For the CDR3, the DNA is TGTGCCAGCAGGGAGCCCCGGACAGGGAAATCCGAGCAGTACTTC. Its protein product is CASREPRTGKSEQYF.

The chain combines TRBV6-1 with TRBJ2-1, with a tentative D call TRBD2 (5 bases). V lost 9 bases, J lost 9 bases, and 15 bases lay in between. Germline-derived CDR1 and CDR2 are MNHNS and SASEGT. The CDR3 runs to 12 residues. The CDR3 loop reads CASDSGSIEQFF. In DNA form, the CDR3 reads TGTGCCAGTGACTCGGGGAGTATTGAGCAGTTCTTC.

The chain employs TRBV7-2 and TRBJ2-2; D is uncertain. The V end was cut by 1 base, the J end by 5 bases, with 5 bases between. Germline CDR1 reads SGHTA; CDR2 reads FQGNSA. CDR3 length equals 13 residues. CDR3 loop: CASSLVRTGELFF. CDR3 in DNA: TGTGCCAGCAGCTTAGTTAGAACCGGGGAGCTGTTTTTT. Variable domain in full (rest from reference TRBV7-2 and TRBJ2-2): GAGVSQSPSNKVTEKGKDVELRCDPISGHTALYWYRQSLGQGLEFLIYFQGNSAPDKSGLPSDRFSAERTGGSVSTLTIQRTQQEDSAVYLCASSLVRTGELFFGEGSRLTVL.

This clone was seen a handful of times. This chain joins TRBV28 and TRBJ1-2, with TRBD1 matching 8 bases. Germline CDR1 MDHEN, CDR2 SYDVKM. V was clipped by 7 bases and J by 5 bases; unmatched bases: 6. This CDR3 region has 13 residues. CDR3 in DNA: TGTGCCAGCACCAGCCAGGGGGCTTATGGCTACACCTTC. Protein product: CASTSQGAYGYTF.

The chain has TRBV7-6 and TRBJ2-3, with 8 positions matching TRBD2. This CDR3 region has 16 residues. Germline V lookup: CDR1 SGHVS, CDR2 FNYEAQ. Unmatched junction bases numbered 9, after V lost 4 bases and J lost 3 bases. The CDR3 DNA is TGTGCCAGCAGCTCCTTAGCGGGGTTGATGACAGATACGCAGTATTTT. Amino acids: CASSSLAGLMTDTQYF.

The chain is built from TRBV7-2 and TRBJ1-1; TRBD1 agrees at 7 bases. The CDR3 extends over 15 amino acids. V was pared by 5 bases and J by 4 bases, with 10 bases of the junction left unmatched. CDR1 SGHTA and CDR2 FQGNSA come from the germline V gene. Here the CDR3 reads CASSPFAAGGTEAFF. CDR3 DNA sequence: TGTGCCAGCAGCCCCTTTGCGGCAGGGGGCACTGAAGCTTTCTTT.

The chain carries TRBV4-1 and TRBJ2-7; 10 nucleotides match TRBD1. Germline values: CDR1 MGHRA, CDR2 YSYEKL. The V gene end was trimmed by 8 bases and the J gene end by 5 bases; junction bases not matched to a gene: 6. There are 13 residues in the CDR3. In DNA form, the CDR3 reads TGCGCCAGCCGTGGGACAGGGGCGAACGAGCAGTACTTC. Amino acid sequence: CASRGTGANEQYF.

The rearrangement joins TRBV12-5 to TRBJ2-7; a weak D match, TRBD2 (5 bases). With 1 base removed from V and 7 bases from J, the gap between germline ends came to 11 bases. CDR1 LGHNT and CDR2 FRNRAP come from the germline V gene. The CDR3 runs to 13 residues. CDR3 coding DNA: TGTGCTAGTGGTTTGGACTTTGGAGGAGAGCAGTACTTC. It codes for CASGLDFGGEQYF.